The rows below give T cell receptor beta chains drawn from one sample of a study of response to subunit inactivated influenza vaccine. TCRdb fed the RT-PCR reads into MiXCR, producing one record per CDR3 protein. This sample has a few hundred thousand distinct CDR3 sequences, with approximately 9.9% found just once. The sample consisted of PBMCs from blood, taken 40 to 50 days after vaccination. The receptors shown here come from a man aged 50-59 years who received an inactivated influenza vaccine. CDR3s include the opening cysteine and the closing phenylalanine or tryptophan. D genes are given only for firm matches. Size tells how often a clone was seen (once, few, many) or the class of an expanded clone, and some rows leave it out.

d_gene: -
j_gene: TRBJ2-5
v_gene: TRBV7-2
abundance: few
CDR3aa: CASSLVTSRETQYF
CDR3nt: TGTGCCAGCAGCTTGGTTACTAGCAGAGAGACCCAGTACTTC

d_gene: TRBD1
j_gene: TRBJ2-7
v_gene: TRBV6-1
abundance: few
CDR3aa: CASSPSGTDYEQYF
CDR3nt: TGTGCCAGCAGCCCCTCAGGGACAGACTACGAGCAGTACTTC

d_gene: -
j_gene: TRBJ2-1
v_gene: TRBV7-2
abundance: few
CDR3aa: CASSPRLVGNEQFF
CDR3nt: TGTGCCAGCAGCCCTAGACTAGTAGGCAATGAGCAGTTCTTC

d_gene: -
j_gene: TRBJ1-2
v_gene: TRBV12-3/TRBV12-4
abundance: -
CDR3aa: CASRARWGGGYTF
CDR3nt: TGTGCCAGCAGGGCCCGATGGGGTGGTGGCTACACCTTC

d_gene: -
j_gene: TRBJ2-7
v_gene: TRBV6-1
abundance: few
CDR3aa: CASGDWGFRDEQYF
CDR3nt: TGTGCCAGCGGCGATTGGGGGTTTCGAGACGAGCAGTACTTC

d_gene: TRBD2
j_gene: TRBJ2-1
v_gene: TRBV20-1
abundance: -
CDR3aa: CSAPTSGRDEQFF
CDR3nt: TGCAGTGCTCCGACTAGCGGGAGAGATGAGCAGTTCTTC

d_gene: -
j_gene: TRBJ1-4
v_gene: TRBV5-1
abundance: few
CDR3aa: CASSLGHSEKLFF
CDR3nt: TGCGCCAGCAGCTTGGGACATTCCGAAAAACTGTTTTTT

d_gene: -
j_gene: TRBJ2-1
v_gene: TRBV20-1
abundance: few
CDR3aa: CSARELGLLYNEQFF
CDR3nt: TGCAGTGCTAGAGAGCTGGGTCTCCTTTACAATGAGCAGTTCTTC

d_gene: TRBD2
j_gene: TRBJ2-4
v_gene: TRBV20-1
abundance: -
CDR3aa: CSAREGSLAKNIQYF
CDR3nt: TGCAGTGCCCGGGAGGGCAGTCTAGCCAAAAACATTCAGTACTTC

d_gene: TRBD2
j_gene: TRBJ2-1
v_gene: TRBV10-3
abundance: many
CDR3aa: CAISENAGLAGWAEQFF
CDR3nt: TGTGCCATCAGTGAGAATGCGGGCCTAGCGGGTTGGGCTGAGCAGTTCTTC

d_gene: TRBD2
j_gene: TRBJ2-3
v_gene: TRBV6-1
abundance: -
CDR3aa: CASSGLTGGDTDTQYF
CDR3nt: TGTGCCAGCAGTGGCCTGACGGGAGGGGACACAGATACGCAGTATTTT

d_gene: -
j_gene: TRBJ2-7
v_gene: TRBV20-1
abundance: few
CDR3aa: CSARNTGPPSYEQYF
CDR3nt: TGCAGTGCTAGAAACACAGGGCCTCCTTCCTACGAGCAGTACTTC

d_gene: TRBD2
j_gene: TRBJ2-3
v_gene: TRBV7-8
abundance: few
CDR3aa: CASSLEAGAQYF
CDR3nt: TGTGCCAGCAGCTTAGAGGCGGGAGCGCAGTATTTT

d_gene: -
j_gene: TRBJ1-6
v_gene: TRBV5-6
abundance: -
CDR3aa: CASSLMGAAYNSPLHF
CDR3nt: TGTGCCAGCAGCTTGATGGGGGCGGCTTATAATTCACCCCTCCACTTT

d_gene: -
j_gene: TRBJ2-7
v_gene: TRBV20-1
abundance: -
CDR3aa: CSAKSGRTYEQYF
CDR3nt: TGCAGTGCTAAGTCCGGGCGCACCTACGAGCAGTACTTC

d_gene: TRBD1
j_gene: TRBJ1-5
v_gene: TRBV12-3/TRBV12-4
abundance: many
CDR3aa: CASSTGQGRFQPQHF
CDR3nt: TGTGCCAGCAGTACCGGACAGGGGCGTTTTCAGCCCCAGCATTTT

d_gene: TRBD1
j_gene: TRBJ2-3
v_gene: TRBV3-1
abundance: many
CDR3aa: CASSQDRARDTQYF
CDR3nt: TGTGCCAGCAGCCAGGACAGGGCCAGAGATACGCAGTATTTT

d_gene: -
j_gene: TRBJ2-7
v_gene: TRBV7-9
abundance: -
CDR3aa: CASSPGQESYEQYF
CDR3nt: TGTGCCAGCAGCCCGGGTCAGGAATCCTACGAGCAGTACTTC

d_gene: -
j_gene: TRBJ2-6
v_gene: TRBV11-1
abundance: -
CDR3aa: CASSSGPRQAFSGANVLTF
CDR3nt: TGTGCCAGCAGCTCCGGGCCAAGACAGGCCTTCTCTGGGGCCAACGTCCTGACTTTC

d_gene: -
j_gene: TRBJ2-5
v_gene: TRBV20-1
abundance: many
CDR3aa: CSAPRVETQYF
CDR3nt: TGCAGTGCTCCAAGGGTGGAGACCCAGTACTTC

d_gene: -
j_gene: TRBJ1-5
v_gene: TRBV12-3/TRBV12-4
abundance: many
CDR3aa: CASGPDRKNQPQHF
CDR3nt: TGTGCCAGCGGTCCCGACAGGAAAAATCAGCCCCAGCATTTT

d_gene: TRBD1
j_gene: TRBJ2-1
v_gene: TRBV5-1
abundance: -
CDR3aa: CASSLGPDRGAVTRPGEQFF
CDR3nt: TGCGCCAGCAGCTTGGGACCGGACAGGGGCGCGGTGACGAGGCCGGGTGAGCAGTTCTTC

d_gene: -
j_gene: TRBJ2-7
v_gene: TRBV10-2
abundance: few
CDR3aa: CASSETGIYEQYF
CDR3nt: TGCGCCAGCAGTGAGACAGGAATCTACGAGCAGTACTTC

d_gene: TRBD2
j_gene: TRBJ2-3
v_gene: TRBV12-3/TRBV12-4
abundance: few
CDR3aa: CASSSGLAALVDTQYF
CDR3nt: TGTGCCAGCAGTTCCGGACTAGCGGCGTTGGTGGATACGCAGTATTTT

d_gene: -
j_gene: TRBJ2-5
v_gene: TRBV29-1
abundance: many
CDR3aa: CSVEGTQGETQYF
CDR3nt: TGCAGCGTTGAAGGCACTCAAGGGGAGACCCAGTACTTC

d_gene: -
j_gene: TRBJ2-5
v_gene: TRBV6-1
abundance: -
CDR3aa: CASKKQGIQEAQYF
CDR3nt: TGTGCCAGCAAGAAACAGGGAATACAAGAGGCCCAGTACTTC

d_gene: TRBD1
j_gene: TRBJ1-5
v_gene: TRBV20-1
abundance: few
CDR3aa: CSASKTGGNQPQHF
CDR3nt: TGCAGTGCTAGCAAGACAGGGGGCAATCAGCCCCAGCATTTT

d_gene: -
j_gene: TRBJ1-1
v_gene: TRBV3-1
abundance: few
CDR3aa: CASSQLGANTEAFF
CDR3nt: TGTGCCAGCAGCCAACTGGGGGCGAACACTGAAGCTTTCTTT

d_gene: TRBD1
j_gene: TRBJ1-1
v_gene: TRBV12-3/TRBV12-4
abundance: few
CDR3aa: CASSFRRDSNTEAFF
CDR3nt: TGTGCCAGCAGTTTCCGACGGGACAGTAACACTGAAGCTTTCTTT

d_gene: -
j_gene: TRBJ2-7
v_gene: TRBV5-1
abundance: few
CDR3aa: CASSLADGPYEQYF
CDR3nt: TGCGCCAGCAGCTTGGCGGACGGACCCTACGAGCAGTACTTC

d_gene: -
j_gene: TRBJ2-3
v_gene: TRBV2
abundance: -
CDR3aa: CASSVNPHTDTQYF
CDR3nt: TGTGCCAGCAGTGTGAATCCACACACAGATACGCAGTATTTT

d_gene: -
j_gene: TRBJ2-1
v_gene: TRBV9
abundance: -
CDR3aa: CASSGTDPHNEQFF
CDR3nt: TGTGCCAGCAGCGGGACTGACCCCCACAATGAGCAGTTCTTC

d_gene: -
j_gene: TRBJ2-3
v_gene: TRBV20-1
abundance: few
CDR3aa: CSARPDRQSTDTQYF
CDR3nt: TGCAGTGCTAGACCAGACAGGCAGAGCACAGATACGCAGTATTTT

d_gene: TRBD2
j_gene: TRBJ2-1
v_gene: TRBV20-1
abundance: few
CDR3aa: CSAAGGPGDEQFF
CDR3nt: TGCAGTGCTGCGGGAGGGCCGGGCGATGAGCAGTTCTTC

d_gene: -
j_gene: TRBJ1-5
v_gene: TRBV12-3/TRBV12-4
abundance: few
CDR3aa: CASSFLSNQPQHF
CDR3nt: TGTGCCAGCAGTTTTCTTAGCAATCAGCCCCAGCATTTT

d_gene: -
j_gene: TRBJ2-7
v_gene: TRBV7-8
abundance: few
CDR3aa: CASSLERTRGYEQYF
CDR3nt: TGTGCCAGCAGCTTAGAACGGACCAGGGGATACGAGCAGTACTTC

d_gene: TRBD2
j_gene: TRBJ2-2
v_gene: TRBV4-2
abundance: few
CDR3aa: CASSMEAGRSATGELFF
CDR3nt: TGTGCCAGCAGTATGGAAGCGGGGCGATCAGCGACCGGGGAGCTGTTTTTT

d_gene: -
j_gene: TRBJ1-1
v_gene: TRBV5-1
abundance: few
CDR3aa: CASSSGGRRTEAFF
CDR3nt: TGCGCCAGCAGCTCTGGGGGGCGAAGGACTGAAGCTTTCTTT

d_gene: -
j_gene: TRBJ2-5
v_gene: TRBV3-1
abundance: -
CDR3aa: CASSGGHQETQYF
CDR3nt: TGTGCCAGCAGCGGGGGGCACCAAGAGACCCAGTACTTC

d_gene: -
j_gene: TRBJ2-7
v_gene: TRBV7-2
abundance: few
CDR3aa: CASRPGTTSYEQYF
CDR3nt: TGTGCCAGCAGACCCGGGACAACATCCTACGAGCAGTACTTC

d_gene: -
j_gene: TRBJ1-6
v_gene: TRBV6-5
abundance: few
CDR3aa: CASSYSLGNNSPLHF
CDR3nt: TGTGCCAGCAGTTACTCTCTCGGGAATAATTCACCCCTCCACTTT

d_gene: -
j_gene: TRBJ2-7
v_gene: TRBV28
abundance: few
CDR3aa: CASSLRDKEQYF
CDR3nt: TGTGCCAGCAGCCTCCGGGACAAAGAGCAGTACTTC

d_gene: TRBD1
j_gene: TRBJ2-1
v_gene: TRBV5-6
abundance: few
CDR3aa: CASSLTPGTEFF
CDR3nt: TGTGCCAGCAGCTTGACCCCCGGGACAGAATTCTTC

d_gene: -
j_gene: TRBJ2-3
v_gene: TRBV6-6
abundance: -
CDR3aa: CASKEGPTDTQYF
CDR3nt: TGTGCCAGCAAGGAGGGCCCCACAGATACGCAGTATTTT

d_gene: -
j_gene: TRBJ2-7
v_gene: TRBV6-1
abundance: -
CDR3aa: CASSDGGSYEQYF
CDR3nt: TGTGCCAGCAGTGATGGGGGCTCCTACGAGCAGTACTTC

d_gene: -
j_gene: TRBJ1-6
v_gene: TRBV7-2
abundance: few
CDR3aa: CASSWRQASTYNSPLHF
CDR3nt: TGTGCCAGCAGCTGGCGACAGGCCTCCACCTATAATTCACCCCTCCACTTT

d_gene: -
j_gene: TRBJ1-1
v_gene: TRBV7-2
abundance: -
CDR3aa: CASSLMMATEAFF
CDR3nt: TGTGCCAGCAGCTTAATGATGGCCACGGAAGCTTTCTTT

d_gene: -
j_gene: TRBJ2-1
v_gene: TRBV7-9
abundance: -
CDR3aa: CASSPYGPSSYNEQFF
CDR3nt: TGTGCCAGCAGCCCCTATGGTCCGAGCTCCTACAATGAGCAGTTCTTC

d_gene: TRBD1
j_gene: TRBJ1-1
v_gene: TRBV25-1
abundance: few
CDR3aa: CASSGDRNEAFF
CDR3nt: TGTGCCAGCAGTGGGGACAGAAATGAAGCTTTCTTT

d_gene: -
j_gene: TRBJ2-1
v_gene: TRBV7-8
abundance: -
CDR3aa: CASRVRRDGYNEQFF
CDR3nt: TGTGCCAGCAGGGTGAGAAGAGATGGATACAATGAGCAGTTCTTC

d_gene: -
j_gene: TRBJ2-6
v_gene: TRBV9
abundance: -
CDR3aa: CASSVASSWGVSGNVLTF
CDR3nt: TGTGCCAGCAGCGTCGCGTCCTCATGGGGCGTCTCGGGCAACGTCCTGACTTTC

d_gene: -
j_gene: TRBJ2-5
v_gene: TRBV6-2/TRBV6-3
abundance: -
CDR3aa: CASSYLGHQETQYF
CDR3nt: TGTGCCAGCAGTTACTTGGGACACCAAGAGACCCAGTACTTC

d_gene: TRBD1
j_gene: TRBJ2-7
v_gene: TRBV28
abundance: -
CDR3aa: CAGRSTGQGYEQYF
CDR3nt: TGTGCCGGCCGTTCGACGGGACAGGGTTACGAGCAGTACTTC

d_gene: -
j_gene: TRBJ2-4
v_gene: TRBV20-1
abundance: -
CDR3aa: CSASRSRTKNIQYF
CDR3nt: TGCAGTGCTTCCAGGTCCCGTACCAAAAACATTCAGTACTTC